This entry lists 6 T cell receptor beta chains sequenced from one sample in a study of OX40 agonist ivuxolimab in advanced cancers. The protocol was immunoSEQ multiplex PCR, while the TCRdb copy is restricted to in-frame clones and leaves out a portion. The profile covers approximately 50,000 clones, with over 70% appearing a single time and under 4% taken by the ten largest. The specimen comprised CD4+ or CD8+ T cells sorted from blood, sampled in a trial of the OX40 agonist ivuxolimab. These receptors all come from an adult with an advanced solid tumor such as melanoma, head and neck, liver or kidney cancer.

The chain carries TRBV9 and TRBJ1-4; possibly TRBD1 for D (6 bases). Trimming removed 2 bases from V and 7 bases from J, with 12 bases in between. Germline CDR1 and CDR2: SGDLS and YYNGEE. This CDR3 comprises 14 residues. Here the CDR3 DNA reads TGTGCCAGCAGCGTCCGGGGGGCGGGTGAAAAACTGTTTTTT. This sequence encodes CASSVRGAGEKLFF.

V and J are TRBV7-8 and TRBJ1-4; 11 bases map to TRBD1. Germline V lookup: CDR1 SGHVS, CDR2 FQNEAQ. The CDR3 runs 15 residues. V lost 3 bases, J lost 7 bases, and 4 bases stayed unmatched. The DNA for the CDR3 is TGTGCCAGCAGCTTTTCCGGGACAGGGGGTGAAAAACTGTTTTTT. This encodes CASSFSGTGGEKLFF.

The rearrangement links TRBV7-2 to TRBJ2-5, with D possibly TRBD1 on 7 matching bases. The germline V gene has CDR1 SGHTA and CDR2 FQGNSA. V was trimmed by 1 base and J by 2 bases, leaving 17 bases between them. The CDR3 runs to 17 residues. As DNA, the CDR3 is TGTGCCAGCAGCTTAGGGGCAAACAGGGGAGGACAAGAGACCCAGTACTTC. Translation gives CASSLGANRGGQETQYF.

The rearrangement uses TRBV5-4 and TRBJ1-1; TRBD1 matches 7 bases. Germline assignment: CDR1 SGHNT and CDR2 YYREEE (reference sequence). J lost 3 bases, V lost 6 bases, and 8 bases had no gene match. The CDR3 loop spans 14 amino acids. The CDR3 region has the DNA TGTGCCAGCAACCCACAGGGGAGGGACACTGAAGCTTTCTTT. Translating gives CASNPQGRDTEAFF.

This chain uses TRBV29-1 with TRBJ2-7; D possibly corresponds to TRBD2 (6 bases). The length of the CDR3 is 14 residues. Germline V gene data show CDR1 as SQVTM and CDR2 as ANQGSEA. V was shortened by 4 bases and J by 5 bases, with 18 bases between the two germline ends. The CDR3 protein is CSVGGLGGGHEQYF. The DNA of the CDR3 is TGCAGCGTTGGGGGTCTTGGGGGAGGCCACGAGCAGTACTTC.

V usage is TRBV4-2 and J usage is TRBJ2-1; D is undetermined. This CDR3 region has 13 residues. V was cut by 5 bases and J by 8 bases, with 13 bases left in between. CDR1 and CDR2 (germline): LGHNA, YNFKEQ. CDR3: CASSLVVGHEQFF. The CDR3, as DNA: TGTGCCAGCAGCTTGGTCGTGGGCCATGAGCAGTTCTTC.